The clone carrying this TCR beta chain has a single count. The entry originates in a study of control samples from healthy donors and cancer patients. CDR3 length equals 21 residues. V shed 4 bases and J 3 bases; nucleotides not matched to a gene: 26. Germline CDR1 is MDHEN and CDR2 is SYDVKM. Assay used: immunoSEQ multiplex PCR; TCRdb lists only in-frame clones, some missing. Counted here are over 100,000 clones, 75% to 95% occurring once; the ten biggest clones make up around 2.5%. The J gene is TRBJ2-7, the V gene TRBV28, with 8 bases identical to TRBD1. The sample consisted of blood. The sequence was obtained from a man aged 40-49 years in good health. The DNA for the CDR3 is TGTGCCAGCAGTTCACAAATCCGGACAGGGTCGCGGTTGGTCCCACTCTACGAGCAGTACTTC. It specifies CASSSQIRTGSRLVPLYEQYF.